What follows are 21 T cell receptor beta chains derived from one specimen sequenced in a study of cytomegalovirus exposure and HLA in healthy donors. Primers: 60 Vbeta forward and 13 Jbeta reverse. Method: immunoSEQ multiplex PCR; TCRdb's copy keeps in-frame clones and lacks some. This sample has fewer than 250,000 clones; under 80% occur once, and the top ten carry 1.5% to 2%. Specimen: PBMCs. Every receptor here comes from a young woman in good health and CMV-seronegative.

The table lists this clone with a few counts. The rearrangement uses TRBV9 and TRBJ1-1; D is ambiguous. V lost 4 bases and J lost 0, with 7 bases in between. Looked up from germline, CDR1 is SGDLS and CDR2 is YYNGEE. The CDR3 is 13 residues long. The CDR3 reads CASSTAMNTEAFF. The DNA of the CDR3 is TGTGCCAGCAGCACTGCTATGAACACTGAAGCTTTCTTT.

The V call is TRBV6-5, the J call TRBJ1-2; D is ambiguous. V gave up 7 bases and J gave up 2 bases, with 17 bases separating them. The CDR3 runs 15 residues. Germline V gene data show CDR1 as MNHEY and CDR2 as SVGAGI. The DNA of the CDR3 is TGTGCCAGCACCTCCCCGGGAGGGCAGAACTATGGCTACACCTTC. Its translation is CASTSPGGQNYGYTF.

This clone was counted between two and nine times. This chain's CDR3 is CASSESNLGQVTYEQYF. DNA for the CDR3: TGCGCCAGCAGTGAGTCGAATTTAGGACAGGTAACCTACGAGCAGTACTTC. The V call is TRBV10-2, the J call TRBJ2-7, with 7 bases that match TRBD1. The ends lost 0 bases at V and 2 bases at J; junction bases unmatched: 10. The CDR3 sequence is 17 residues long. Germline loops: CDR1 WSHSY, CDR2 SAAADI.

The chain recombines TRBV27 with TRBJ2-5, with 7 bases identical to TRBD2. CDR1 and CDR2 (germline): MNHEY, SMNVEV (reference sequence). With V trimmed by 5 bases and J by 1 base, 4 bases remained unmatched. CDR3 size: 14 residues. CDR3 sequence reads: CASSTGTTQETQYF. The DNA of the CDR3 is TGTGCCAGCAGTACGGGGACTACCCAAGAGACCCAGTACTTC.

This clone was observed once. The V call is TRBV14, the J call TRBJ1-1, with no clear D. CDR1 SGHDN and CDR2 FVKESK come from the germline V gene. The CDR3 loop spans 14 amino acids. Deletions cut 0 bases from V and 6 bases from J, with 11 bases between. The CDR3 nucleotides read TGTGCCAGCAGCCAAGACTATCGGCAGGCTGAAGCTTTCTTT. This encodes CASSQDYRQAEAFF.

Only a few counts were recorded for this clone. CDR3 amino acids: CASRRDMNTEAFF. CDR3 nucleotide sequence: TGCGCCAGCCGTAGGGACATGAACACTGAAGCTTTCTTT. The chain uses TRBV10-1 and TRBJ1-1, with D tentatively TRBD1 (6 bases). The CDR3 loop spans 13 amino acids. Trimming removed 8 bases at V and 0 bases at J, with 10 bases between. Germline lookup yields CDR1 WNHNN and CDR2 SYGVQD (reference sequence).

The rearrangement joins TRBV19 to TRBJ1-4; no clear D gene. CDR1 is LNHDA, CDR2 SQIVND, per germline (reference sequence). Between the trimmed V and J ends, which lost 7 bases and 1 base, there was a span of 7 bases. The CDR3 has 13 residues. DNA of the CDR3: TGTGCCAGTAATATCGGAACTAATGAAAAACTGTTTTTT. As protein: CASNIGTNEKLFF.

This chain uses TRBV2 with TRBJ2-6; D is undetermined. The CDR3 is 14 residues long. Trimming cost V 4 bases and J 1 base, with 5 bases left between them. Per germline, CDR1 SNHLY and CDR2 FYNNEI. The CDR3 reads CASSGVSGANVLTF. CDR3 nucleotide sequence: TGTGCCAGCAGTGGAGTTTCTGGGGCCAACGTCCTGACTTTC.

In this sample, this clone turned up once. The chain has TRBV2 and TRBJ2-5, with D tentatively TRBD2 (5 bases). Germline CDR1 and CDR2: SNHLY and FYNNEI. The CDR3 loop spans 13 amino acids. V lost 6 bases, J lost 2 bases, and 10 bases lay in between. The DNA of the CDR3 is TGTGCCAGCAGCCGGGATGTACAAGAGACCCAGTACTTC. Translated, it gives CASSRDVQETQYF.

This chain links TRBV7-2 with TRBJ2-5; D uncertain. The V end lost 1 base, the J end lost 5 bases, and 8 bases lay between the germline ends. CDR1 SGHTA and CDR2 FQGNSA come from the germline V gene. The length of the CDR3 is 13 residues. The CDR3 coding sequence is TGTGCCAGCAGCTTAGTTGCTGCGGAGACCCAGTACTTC. It encodes CASSLVAAETQYF.

The chain has TRBV6-1 and TRBJ1-1; possibly TRBD1 for D (5 bases). Trimming pared 6 bases from V and 1 base from J, leaving 9 bases between. This CDR3 is 13 amino acids long. Per germline, CDR1 MNHNS and CDR2 SASEGT. The CDR3 loop is CASRGRWNTEAFF. The DNA of the CDR3 is TGTGCCAGCAGGGGGCGATGGAACACTGAAGCTTTCTTT.

Points on this clone: The same CDR3 can be traced to other DNA sequences in this sample. The chain recombines TRBV6-1 with TRBJ1-5; D is perhaps TRBD1 (6 bases). This CDR3 has 14 residues. Germline V CDR1 and CDR2: MNHNS, SASEGT. Trimming removed 5 bases at V and 3 bases at J, with 11 bases between. The CDR3, as DNA: TGTGCCAGCAGTCCACAGGGTTACAATCAGCCCCAGCATTTT. Amino acids: CASSPQGYNQPQHF.

The CDR3, as DNA: TGTGCCAGCAGAGGACAGGGGAGTTACGAGCAGTACTTC. Residues: CASRGQGSYEQYF. This chain connects TRBV27 to TRBJ2-7; 9 positions match TRBD1. The CDR3 extends over 13 amino acids. The V gene's germline CDR1 is MNHEY and CDR2 SMNVEV (reference sequence). The V gene end was trimmed by 6 bases and the J gene end by 4 bases; junction bases not matched to a gene: 4.

The chain is built from TRBV7-8 and TRBJ2-7, with TRBD1 as a possible D gene (5 bases). Germline V gene sequence: CDR1 SGHVS, CDR2 FQNEAQ. The CDR3 extends over 15 amino acids. V lost 5 bases to trimming and J lost 0 bases, with 14 bases between them. The CDR3 sequence: CASSPTQGSSYEQYF. DNA of the CDR3: TGTGCCAGCAGCCCCACCCAGGGAAGCTCCTACGAGCAGTACTTC.

This clone has a single count. J is TRBJ2-3 and V is TRBV6-6; D unclear. The length of the CDR3 is 13 residues. Germline V gives CDR1 MNHNY, CDR2 SVGAGI (reference sequence). With 8 bases removed from V and 0 bases from J, the gap between germline ends came to 9 bases. The CDR3 is CASHTPSTDTQYF. CDR3 in DNA: TGTGCCAGCCATACACCTAGCACAGATACGCAGTATTTT.

This chain uses TRBV5-4 with TRBJ2-2; perhaps TRBD2 as D (7 bases). Germline-derived CDR1 and CDR2 are SGHNT and YYREEE (reference sequence). The CDR3 is made up of 16 amino acids. The V and J ends lost 9 bases and 3 bases respectively, with 21 bases between them. The CDR3 sequence: CATHAGGAKDTGELFF. The CDR3 bases are TGTGCCACCCACGCTGGGGGGGCGAAGGACACCGGGGAGCTGTTTTTT.

The rearrangement joins TRBV5-1 to TRBJ2-5, with 10 bases aligning to TRBD2. J was trimmed by 5 bases and V by 2 bases; bases with no gene match: 9. The germline V gene has CDR1 SGHRS and CDR2 YFSETQ. This CDR3 spans 16 amino acids. CDR3 nucleotides: TGCGCCAGCAGCTTCTATAGCGGGGGGAGTCAGGAGACCCAGTACTTC. This gives the protein CASSFYSGGSQETQYF.

V usage is TRBV5-5 and J usage is TRBJ2-3; TRBD1 agrees at 9 bases. The CDR3 consists of 17 residues. V shed 2 bases and J 8 bases; nucleotides not matched to a gene: 15. Germline V gives CDR1 SGHKS, CDR2 YYEKEE (reference sequence). The DNA for the CDR3 is TGTGCCAGCAGCTTTGCGGGACAGGGTGGAGGGGGCGGTACGCAGTATTTT. Amino acid sequence: CASSFAGQGGGGGTQYF.

This clone was counted between two and nine times. The chain is built from TRBV7-2 and TRBJ2-5, with 7 bases identical to TRBD2. The J call may not be correct, given that the DNA end is closer to TRBJ2-7. Germline-derived CDR1 and CDR2 are SGHTA and FQGNSA. The CDR3 covers 15 residues. The CDR3 coding sequence is TGTGCCAGCAGCTGGAGAGCGGGACTCTCCTACGAGCAGTACTTC. Translating gives CASSWRAGLSYEQYF.

The CDR3 here is CASSLGQGYNTGELFF. The CDR3 nucleotides are TGCGCCAGCAGCTTGGGACAGGGGTATAACACCGGGGAGCTGTTTTTT. The V call is TRBV5-1, the J call TRBJ2-2, with TRBD1 identical over 8 bases. CDR1 SGHRS and CDR2 YFSETQ come from the germline V gene. The V gene end was trimmed by 0 bases and the J gene end by 2 bases; junction bases not matched to a gene: 3. CDR3 length: 16 residues.

This sequence joins TRBV18 and TRBJ1-6, with D possibly TRBD1 on 5 matching bases. The CDR3 loop spans 16 amino acids. Germline V lookup: CDR1 KGHSH, CDR2 LQKENI. Between the trimmed V and J ends, which lost 1 base and 0 bases, there was a span of 7 bases. Here the CDR3 reads CASSPQQDSYNSPLHF. The CDR3 DNA sequence: TGTGCCAGCTCACCACAACAGGACTCCTATAATTCACCCCTCCACTTT.